Following are 7 T cell receptor beta chains from one sample sequenced in a study of blood T cell repertoires in COVID-19. Repertoires were generated with immunoSEQ multiplex PCR, while TCRdb's copy carries only in-frame clones and drops some. The sample shows 210,000 or so clones, 85% to 90% of them seen only once. Sequencing was carried out using peripheral blood. The receptors here all came from a man between 25 and 39 years old with COVID-19, enrolled during active disease.

This chain links TRBV7-2 with TRBJ1-1, with D perhaps matching TRBD1 (5 bases). This CDR3 is 15 amino acids long. Germline values: CDR1 SGHTA, CDR2 FQGNSA. The V gene lost 3 bases and the J gene lost 0 bases, with 11 bases spanning the gap. CDR3 loop: CASSFGRGMNTEAFF. DNA of the CDR3: TGTGCCAGCAGCTTCGGGCGGGGGATGAACACTGAAGCTTTCTTT. The variable domain in full, with the rest retrieved from reference TRBV7-2 and TRBJ1-1, is GAGVSQSPSNKVTEKGKDVELRCDPISGHTALYWYRQSLGQGLEFLIYFQGNSAPDKSGLPSDRFSAERTGGSVSTLTIQRTQQEDSAVYLCASSFGRGMNTEAFFGQGTRLTVV.

The chain recombines TRBV30 with TRBJ2-7, with D tentatively TRBD1 (6 bases). Germline CDR1 GTSNPN, CDR2 SVGIG (reference sequence). The CDR3 sequence is 13 residues long. The V end lost 4 bases, the J end lost 2 bases, and 12 bases lay between the germline ends. The CDR3 reads CAWTKGDTYEQYF. In DNA form, the CDR3 reads TGTGCCTGGACAAAGGGGGACACCTACGAGCAGTACTTC.

In this sample, this clone turned up a few times. The chain is built from TRBV10-3 and TRBJ2-3; weak D call: TRBD2 (6 bases). Germline V lookup: CDR1 ENHRY, CDR2 SYGVKD. With 6 bases removed from V and 1 base from J, the gap between germline ends came to 20 bases. CDR3 size: 17 residues. The CDR3 region has the DNA TGTGCCATCAGCGGGGCTTTTGGGGCTAGCGGCACAGATACGCAGTATTTT. It is translated as CAISGAFGASGTDTQYF.

The V and J genes are TRBV6-5 and TRBJ2-2; TRBD1 matches 8 bases. There are 15 residues in the CDR3. CDR1 and CDR2 (germline): MNHEY, SVGAGI. The V and J ends lost 5 bases and 5 bases, in that order; junction bases with no gene match: 7. CDR3 protein: CASSSTGGKTGELFF. Written as DNA, the CDR3 is TGTGCCAGCAGTAGCACAGGGGGTAAGACCGGGGAGCTGTTTTTT.

The gene calls are TRBV28 and TRBJ2-7; 7 positions match TRBD1. The germline CDR1 and CDR2 sequences are MDHEN and SYDVKM. V trimming: 6 bases; J trimming: 1 base; junction bases outside the gene matches: 9. The CDR3 length is 15 residues. In DNA, the CDR3 is TGTGCCAGCAGCCTGACAGGGAGAAAGTCCTACGAGCAGTACTTC. Translation gives CASSLTGRKSYEQYF.

The rearrangement joins TRBV19 to TRBJ1-1; D not resolved. Germline values: CDR1 LNHDA, CDR2 SQIVND (reference sequence). Trimming shortened V by 5 bases and J by 0 bases, and 13 bases separated the two germline ends. The CDR3 runs to 15 residues. CDR3 residues: CASSFYATVNTEAFF. DNA of the CDR3: TGTGCCAGTAGTTTTTATGCCACAGTGAACACTGAAGCTTTCTTT.

The chain couples TRBV6-5 to TRBJ1-2, with D possibly being TRBD1 (6 bases). CDR1 and CDR2 (germline): MNHEY, SVGAGI. This CDR3 is 15 amino acids long. Trimming took off 0 bases at V and 4 bases at J, with 12 bases between the two ends. In DNA form, the CDR3 reads TGTGCCAGCAGTTACTCGGGCAGGGGTCGCTATGGCTACACCTTC. Translating it yields CASSYSGRGRYGYTF.